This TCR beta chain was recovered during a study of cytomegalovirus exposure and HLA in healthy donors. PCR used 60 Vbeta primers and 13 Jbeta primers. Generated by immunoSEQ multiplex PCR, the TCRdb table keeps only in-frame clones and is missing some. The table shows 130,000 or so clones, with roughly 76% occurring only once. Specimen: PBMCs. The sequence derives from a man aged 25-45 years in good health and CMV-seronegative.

Written as DNA, the CDR3 is TGTGCCAGCAGTGACGGACTAGCCAATGAGCAGTTCTTC. Its protein is CASSDGLANEQFF. The chain employs TRBV6-4 and TRBJ2-1; 8 positions match TRBD2. CDR1 is MRHNA and CDR2 is SNTAGT in the germline V gene. The CDR3 extends over 13 amino acids. After removal of 2 bases from V and 6 bases from J, the junction contained 0 bases not matched to a gene.